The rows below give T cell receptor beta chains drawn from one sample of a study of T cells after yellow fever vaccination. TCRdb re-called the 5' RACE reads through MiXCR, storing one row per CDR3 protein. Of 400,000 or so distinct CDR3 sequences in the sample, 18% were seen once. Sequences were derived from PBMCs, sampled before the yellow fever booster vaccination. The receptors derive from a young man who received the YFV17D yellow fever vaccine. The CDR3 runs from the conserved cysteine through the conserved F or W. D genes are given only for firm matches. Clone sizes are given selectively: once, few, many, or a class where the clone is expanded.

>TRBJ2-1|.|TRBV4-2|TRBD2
CASSQGSSGGADEQFF
TGTGCCAGCAGCCAAGGGTCTAGCGGGGGGGCCGATGAGCAGTTCTTC
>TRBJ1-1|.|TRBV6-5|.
CASRSGAHPKNTEAFF
TGTGCCAGCAGGTCCGGGGCCCACCCAAAGAACACTGAAGCTTTCTTT
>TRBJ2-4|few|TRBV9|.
CASSATSDIQYF
TGTGCCAGCAGCGCTACATCGGACATTCAGTACTTC
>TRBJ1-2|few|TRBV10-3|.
CAISRDGGYYGYTF
TGTGCCATCAGTCGGGACGGAGGTTACTATGGCTACACCTTC
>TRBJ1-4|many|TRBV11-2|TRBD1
CASSGTDNEKLFF
TGTGCCAGCAGCGGGACAGATAATGAAAAACTGTTTTTT
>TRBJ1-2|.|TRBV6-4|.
CASSGAYGYTF
TGTGCCAGCTCCGGGGCCTATGGCTACACCTTC
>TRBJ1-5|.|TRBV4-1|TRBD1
CASSQGTGVREQPQHF
TGCGCCAGCAGCCAAGGGACAGGGGTTCGGGAGCAGCCCCAGCATTTT
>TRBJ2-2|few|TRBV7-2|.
CASRPDPPGYGELFF
TGTGCCAGCAGGCCTGATCCACCAGGTTACGGGGAGCTGTTTTTT
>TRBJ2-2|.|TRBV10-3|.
CAISPDLSGELFF
TGTGCCATCAGTCCTGATCTCTCCGGGGAGCTGTTTTTT
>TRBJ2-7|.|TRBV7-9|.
CASSASLRHEQYF
TGTGCCAGCAGCGCCTCCCTGAGGCACGAGCAGTACTTC
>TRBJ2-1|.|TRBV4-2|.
CASSQGRNEQFF
TGTGCCAGCAGCCAGGGGAGGAATGAGCAGTTCTTC
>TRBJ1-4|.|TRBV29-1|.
CSVELGLDEKLFF
TGCAGCGTTGAGTTGGGACTAGACGAAAAACTGTTTTTT
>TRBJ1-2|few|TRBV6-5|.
CASSPTSGRRSGYTF
TGTGCCAGCAGCCCTACTTCGGGACGGCGAAGTGGCTACACCTTC
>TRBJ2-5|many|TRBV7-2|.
CASSFNGGRKQETQYF
TGTGCCAGCAGCTTTAATGGGGGGCGGAAACAAGAGACCCAGTACTTC
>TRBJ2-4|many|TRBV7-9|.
CASSLGTAKNIQYF
TGTGCCAGCAGCTTAGGGACAGCCAAAAACATTCAGTACTTC
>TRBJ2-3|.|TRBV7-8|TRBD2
CASSRGGGGVDTQYF
TGTGCCAGCAGCCGAGGAGGCGGGGGGGTAGATACGCAGTATTTT
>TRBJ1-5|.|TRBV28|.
CASSFQDQPQHF
TGTGCCAGCAGTTTTCAGGATCAGCCCCAGCATTTT
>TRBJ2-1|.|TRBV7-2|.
CASSFTGRTTEQFF
TGTGCCAGCAGCTTTACGGGGCGTACTACCGAGCAGTTCTTC
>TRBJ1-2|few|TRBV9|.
CASTQGNYGYTF
TGTGCCAGCACACAGGGCAACTATGGCTACACCTTC
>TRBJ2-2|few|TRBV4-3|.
CASSQERTGWELFF
TGCGCCAGCAGCCAAGAGCGAACAGGTTGGGAGCTGTTTTTT
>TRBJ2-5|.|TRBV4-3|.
CASSQEANYQETQYF
TGCGCCAGCAGCCAAGAGGCTAACTACCAAGAGACCCAGTACTTC
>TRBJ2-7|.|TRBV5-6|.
CASSSRGLGVHEQYF
TGTGCCAGCAGCTCACGTGGGTTAGGGGTCCACGAGCAGTACTTC
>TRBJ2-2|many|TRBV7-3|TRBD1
CASSQTGAPGELFF
TGTGCCAGCAGCCAAACAGGGGCGCCCGGGGAGCTGTTTTTT
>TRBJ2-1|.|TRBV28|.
CASRLLRGEQFF
TGTGCCAGCAGACTTCTTCGGGGTGAGCAGTTCTTC
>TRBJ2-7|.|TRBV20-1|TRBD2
CSASGTRPPEQYF
TGCAGTGCCTCCGGGACTAGACCCCCCGAGCAGTACTTC
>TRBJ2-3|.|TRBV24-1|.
CATRKDGTQYF
TGTGCCACCAGGAAGGACGGGACGCAGTATTTT
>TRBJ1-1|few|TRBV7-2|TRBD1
CASSPKRPGGEWITEAFF
TGTGCCAGCAGCCCCAAACGCCCAGGGGGGGAGTGGATCACTGAAGCTTTCTTT
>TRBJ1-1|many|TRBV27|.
CASGASAEAFF
TGTGCCAGCGGCGCGTCCGCTGAAGCTTTCTTT
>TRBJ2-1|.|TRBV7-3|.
CASSLKRRGRGNEQFF
TGTGCCAGCAGCTTAAAGAGAAGGGGCCGGGGCAATGAGCAGTTCTTC
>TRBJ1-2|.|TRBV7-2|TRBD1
CASSSTGWGYTF
TGTGCCAGCAGCTCGACAGGGTGGGGCTACACCTTC
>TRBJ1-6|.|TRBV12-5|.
CASGLDAIHLHF
TGTGCTAGTGGTTTGGACGCCATACACCTCCACTTT
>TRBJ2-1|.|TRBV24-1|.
CATSVGNEQFF
TGTGCCACCAGTGTGGGGAATGAGCAGTTCTTC
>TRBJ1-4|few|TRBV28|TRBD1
CANRQGKLFF
TGTGCCAACCGACAGGGCAAACTGTTTTTT
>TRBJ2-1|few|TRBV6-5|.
CASTNSGYNEQFF
TGTGCCAGCACCAATAGCGGCTACAATGAGCAGTTCTTC
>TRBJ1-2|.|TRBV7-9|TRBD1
CASSPQERQGVYYGYTF
TGTGCCAGCAGCCCCCAGGAGAGACAGGGGGTTTACTATGGCTACACCTTC
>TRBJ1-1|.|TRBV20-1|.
CSARLEARAFF
TGCAGTGCTAGGTTGGAGGCTAGAGCTTTCTTT
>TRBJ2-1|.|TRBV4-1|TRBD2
CASNYGAGGPNEQFF
TGCGCCAGCAACTACGGGGCGGGGGGACCCAATGAGCAGTTCTTC
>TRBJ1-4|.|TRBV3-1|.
CASSPTGATNEKLFF
TGTGCCAGCAGCCCGACAGGTGCAACTAATGAAAAACTGTTTTTT
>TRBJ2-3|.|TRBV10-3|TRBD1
CAISGQGGTDTQYF
TGTGCCATCAGTGGACAGGGAGGCACAGATACGCAGTATTTT
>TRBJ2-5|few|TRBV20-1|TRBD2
CSDLTSGGSLQETQYF
TGCAGTGACCTGACTAGCGGGGGGAGCTTACAAGAGACCCAGTACTTC
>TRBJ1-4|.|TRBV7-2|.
CASSLESWEKLFF
TGTGCCAGCAGCCTAGAGTCTTGGGAAAAACTGTTTTTT
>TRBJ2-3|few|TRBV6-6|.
CASSYQKTATHTDTQYF
TGTGCCAGCAGTTACCAAAAGACAGCAACTCACACAGATACGCAGTATTTT